This TCR beta chain was identified in a study of CD8 T cells in ankylosing spondylitis. Study-level results: Reportedly, significant enrichment of disease-linked clones occurred in matched ankylosing spondylitis synovial fluid. Reports of some motif variants in reactive arthritis synovial fluid and blood predate this one. It appeared that ankylosing spondylitis blood was characterized by a TCR beta motif of under ten highly homologous variants.

In the case of this clonotype: Antigen specificity is unknown.

Library preparation for TCR beta used quantitative 5'-RACE with molecular barcodes. MiXCR, run by TCRdb on the 5' RACE reads, gives a single entry per CDR3 protein. The repertoire holds approximately 290,000 distinct CDR3 sequences, with around 21% as singletons. The receptor comes from a female donor with ankylosing spondylitis or in good health (not recorded which). Sequencing input: blood, either unsorted or a sorted T cell fraction (not recorded which).

CDR3 bases: TGCAGTGCTCAAGCGTCCGAAGAGACCCAGTACTTC. As protein: CSAQASEETQYF. The chain recombines TRBV20-1 with TRBJ2-5; the D is unclear. The germline V and J ends were trimmed by 5 bases and 3 bases, with 10 bases remaining between them. The germline V gene encodes CDR1 DFQATT and CDR2 SNEGSKA (reference sequence). CDR3 size: 12 residues.